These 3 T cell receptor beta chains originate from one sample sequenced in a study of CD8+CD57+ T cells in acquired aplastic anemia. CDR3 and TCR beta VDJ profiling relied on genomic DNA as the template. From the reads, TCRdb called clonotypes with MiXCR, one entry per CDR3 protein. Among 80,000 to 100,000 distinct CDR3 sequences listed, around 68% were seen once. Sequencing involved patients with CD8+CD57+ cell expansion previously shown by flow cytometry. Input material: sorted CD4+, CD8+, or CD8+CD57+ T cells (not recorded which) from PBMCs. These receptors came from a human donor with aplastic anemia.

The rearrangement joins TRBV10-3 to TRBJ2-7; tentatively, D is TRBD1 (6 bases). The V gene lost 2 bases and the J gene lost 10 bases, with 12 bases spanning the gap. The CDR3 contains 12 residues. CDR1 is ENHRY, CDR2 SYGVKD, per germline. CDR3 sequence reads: CAISEPRTVQYF. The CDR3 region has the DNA TGTGCCATCAGTGAGCCAAGGACAGTACAGTACTTC.

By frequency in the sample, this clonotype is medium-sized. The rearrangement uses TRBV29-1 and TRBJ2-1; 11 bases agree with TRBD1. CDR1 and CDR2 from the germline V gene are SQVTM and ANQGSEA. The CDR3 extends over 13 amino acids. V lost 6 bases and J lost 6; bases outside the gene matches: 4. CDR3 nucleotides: TGCAGCGTCACCGGGACAGGGGGCAATGAGCAGTTCTTC. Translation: CSVTGTGGNEQFF.

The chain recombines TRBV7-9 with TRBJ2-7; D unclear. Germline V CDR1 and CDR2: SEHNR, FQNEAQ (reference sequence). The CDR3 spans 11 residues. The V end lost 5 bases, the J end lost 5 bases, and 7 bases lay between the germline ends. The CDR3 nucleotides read TGTGCCAGCAGCGGTGGGGACGAGCAGTACTTC. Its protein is CASSGGDEQYF.